These 11 T cell receptor beta chains share one sample of origin, sequenced in a study of CD8+ T cells in alopecia areata. TCR sequencing used cDNA made by reverse transcription of extracted RNA. Using immunoSEQ multiplex PCR, the repertoire was profiled, and TCRdb retains in-frame clones only, with some absent. The sample yields about 70,000 clones, about 45% seen once. This sample comprised CD8+ T cells sorted from blood, obtained at week 0. The origin of the receptors is a human donor with alopecia areata.

This clone was counted between two and nine times. The chain recombines TRBV11-1 with TRBJ2-7; the D gene is possibly TRBD1 (5 bases). Per germline, CDR1 SGHAT and CDR2 FQDESV (reference sequence). The CDR3 contains 12 residues. The CDR3 DNA sequence: TGTGCAACGGCCCAACAGGTCTACGAGCAGTACTTC. This translates into CATAQQVYEQYF.

V gene TRBV27 combines with J gene TRBJ2-3, with 7 positions matching TRBD2. This CDR3 has 13 amino acids. V trimming: 0 bases; J trimming: 10 bases; junction bases outside the gene matches: 4. Germline V gives CDR1 MNHEY, CDR2 SMNVEV (reference sequence). The DNA of the CDR3 is TGTGCCAGCAGTTTATCGGGGGGGGACGCGCAGTATTTT. Translation: CASSLSGGDAQYF.

A note on this clone: Distinct nucleotide sequences in the sample also encode this CDR3. The V and J genes are TRBV29-1 and TRBJ2-7; possibly TRBD1 or TRBD2 for D (5 bases each). CDR3 length: 11 amino acids. Germline V gene lookup returns CDR1 SQVTM and CDR2 ANQGSEA. V lost 1 base and J lost 5, with 6 bases in between. CDR3 sequence: CSVEGGDEQYF. In DNA form, the CDR3 reads TGCAGCGTTGAAGGAGGGGACGAGCAGTACTTC.

This clone came up many times. V gene TRBV19 combines with J gene TRBJ2-6; no firm D call. This CDR3 has 14 amino acids. V dropped 4 bases and J dropped 1 base, with 5 bases sitting between them. Germline assignment: CDR1 LNHDA and CDR2 SQIVND (reference sequence). The DNA of the CDR3 is TGTGCCAGTAGTACCGGGTCTGGGGCCAACGTCCTGACTTTC. It specifies CASSTGSGANVLTF. Variable domain in full (rest from reference TRBV19 and TRBJ2-6): DGGITQSPKYLFRKEGQNVTLSCEQNLNHDAMYWYRQDPGQGLRLIYYSQIVNDFQKGDIAEGYSVSREKKESFPLTVTSAQKNPTAFYLCASSTGSGANVLTFGAGSRLTVL.

The chain recombines TRBV4-1 with TRBJ2-4; unclear D gene. V was trimmed by 1 base and J by 12 bases, leaving 16 bases between them. The CDR3 runs to 14 residues. Germline V gene sequence: CDR1 MGHRA, CDR2 YSYEKL. CDR3 in amino acids: CASSQGSTAATQYF. In nucleotides, the CDR3 is TGCGCCAGCAGCCAAGGATCGACTGCCGCAACTCAGTACTTC.

DNA for the CDR3: TGCGCCAGCAGCCACCAGGGGGTCACAGATACGCAGTATTTT. Translating it yields CASSHQGVTDTQYF. The V call is TRBV4-1, the J call TRBJ2-3, with 7 bases that match TRBD1. The CDR3 contains 14 residues. Germline V gene data show CDR1 as MGHRA and CDR2 as YSYEKL. The V gene end was trimmed by 3 bases and the J gene end by 2 bases; junction bases not matched to a gene: 2.

This chain links TRBV11-2 with TRBJ1-2; no clear D gene. V was shortened by 5 bases and J by 3 bases, with 13 bases between the two germline ends. Germline CDR1 reads SGHAT; CDR2 reads FQNNGV. The CDR3 sequence is 14 residues long. CDR3 residues: CASSISTGDYGYTF. The CDR3 coding sequence is TGTGCCAGCAGCATATCGACGGGAGACTATGGCTACACCTTC.

This chain joins TRBV27 and TRBJ2-1; D remains ambiguous. Germline values: CDR1 MNHEY, CDR2 SMNVEV (reference sequence). The V end lost 4 bases, the J end lost 6 bases, and 10 bases lay between the germline ends. CDR3 size: 13 residues. The CDR3 sequence: CASSSGLGNEQFF. The CDR3 DNA sequence: TGTGCCAGCAGTTCCGGCCTGGGCAATGAGCAGTTCTTC.

The J gene is TRBJ2-7, the V gene TRBV15; TRBD2 is a possible D gene (5 bases). V lost 3 bases and J lost 5, with 11 bases in between. The CDR3 runs 13 residues. The germline gives CDR1 LNHNV, CDR2 YYDKDF (reference sequence). The CDR3 here is CATSRKLENEQYF. CDR3 sequence (DNA): TGTGCCACCAGCAGGAAACTAGAGAACGAGCAGTACTTC.

The chain couples TRBV4-1 to TRBJ2-5; D gene ambiguous. Germline V gene sequence: CDR1 MGHRA, CDR2 YSYEKL. The CDR3 loop spans 15 amino acids. V was clipped by 1 base and J by 7 bases, with 16 bases between them. In DNA form, the CDR3 reads TGCGCCAGCAGCCAAGTTGCCGAACCACCGCCGACCCAGTACTTC. Amino acid sequence: CASSQVAEPPPTQYF.

The chain combines TRBV7-9 with TRBJ2-7; D ambiguous. The CDR3 is 15 residues long. Deletions cut 4 bases from V and 3 bases from J, with 16 bases between. Germline V gene sequence: CDR1 SEHNR, CDR2 FQNEAQ (reference sequence). The CDR3 loop is CASSSDDQPLYEQYF. CDR3 nucleotide sequence: TGTGCCAGCAGCTCCGACGATCAGCCCCTCTACGAGCAGTACTTC.